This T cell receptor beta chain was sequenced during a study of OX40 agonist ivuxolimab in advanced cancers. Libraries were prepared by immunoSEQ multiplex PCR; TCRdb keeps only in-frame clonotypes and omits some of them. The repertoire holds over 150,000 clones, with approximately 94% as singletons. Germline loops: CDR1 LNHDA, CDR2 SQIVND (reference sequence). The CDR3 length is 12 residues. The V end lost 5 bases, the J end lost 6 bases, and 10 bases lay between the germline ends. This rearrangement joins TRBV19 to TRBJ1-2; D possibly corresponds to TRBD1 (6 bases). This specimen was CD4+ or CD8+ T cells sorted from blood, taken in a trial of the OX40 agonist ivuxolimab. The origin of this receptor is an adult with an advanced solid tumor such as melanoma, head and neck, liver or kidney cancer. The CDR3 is CASSFQGNGYTF. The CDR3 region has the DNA TGTGCCAGTAGTTTCCAGGGGAATGGCTACACCTTC.